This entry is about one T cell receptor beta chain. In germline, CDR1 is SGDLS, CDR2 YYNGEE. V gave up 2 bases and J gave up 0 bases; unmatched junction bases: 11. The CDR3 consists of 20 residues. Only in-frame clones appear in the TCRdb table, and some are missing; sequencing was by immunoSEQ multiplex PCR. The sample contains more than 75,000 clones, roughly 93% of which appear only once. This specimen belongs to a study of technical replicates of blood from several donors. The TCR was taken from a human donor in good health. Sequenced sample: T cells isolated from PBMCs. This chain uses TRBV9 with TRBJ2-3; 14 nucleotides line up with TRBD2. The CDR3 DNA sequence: TGTGCCAGCAGCGTCGGATCCCCGGGACTAGCGGGGGTTAGCACAGATACGCAGTATTTT. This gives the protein CASSVGSPGLAGVSTDTQYF.